This TCR beta chain was documented in a study of identical twins. Regarding the study as a whole: High-abundance cord blood beta clonotypes had fewer insertions; memory repertoires showed none. For monozygotic twins, models underestimated out-of-frame TCR alpha sharing.

With regard to this clonotype: Its antigen remains unidentified.

Via MiXCR, TCRdb re-called the 5' RACE reads, giving one row per CDR3 protein. In the table there are 350,000 or so distinct CDR3 sequences, roughly 9% of which are singletons. V shed 11 bases and J 8 bases; nucleotides not matched to a gene: 15. The CDR3 runs 14 residues. CDR1 ENHRY and CDR2 SYGVKD come from the germline V gene. This receptor was taken from a woman in her 50s in good health. The sequenced sample was naive T cells sorted from blood. The J gene is TRBJ1-2, the V gene TRBV10-3, with 9 positions matching TRBD1. CDR3 residues: CAGRGSGQGKGYTF. The CDR3 DNA follows: TGTGCCGGCCGGGGTTCCGGACAGGGGAAGGGCTACACCTTC.